Shown below are 10 T cell receptor beta chains from a single sample sequenced in a study of blood T cell repertoires in COVID-19. The assay was immunoSEQ multiplex PCR, and TCRdb's table has in-frame clones only and misses some. The sample includes about 190,000 clones, about 81% of them seen just once. Sequenced material: peripheral blood. The source is a woman aged 60-75 years with COVID-19, enrolled during active disease.

The chain has TRBV11-3 and TRBJ1-1; D gene unclear. This CDR3 is 13 amino acids long. Trimming stripped 1 base from V and 4 bases from J, with 7 bases between. Germline loops: CDR1 SGHNT, CDR2 YENEEA. The CDR3 is CASSLGGPTEAFF. Written as DNA, the CDR3 is TGTGCCAGCAGCTTAGGAGGTCCCACTGAAGCTTTCTTT.

The gene calls are TRBV19 and TRBJ2-7, with 11 bases identical to TRBD2. The CDR3 is made up of 15 amino acids. Germline lookup yields CDR1 LNHDA and CDR2 SQIVND (reference sequence). V was pared by 5 bases and J by 6 bases, with 9 bases of the junction left unmatched. The CDR3 spells CASSPSGRSEGEQYF. In DNA, the CDR3 is TGTGCCAGTAGTCCTAGCGGGAGGTCAGAAGGCGAGCAGTACTTC.

The gene calls are TRBV5-4 and TRBJ2-3; 10 bases match TRBD2. From germline, CDR1 is SGHNT and CDR2 YYREEE (reference sequence). The length of the CDR3 is 16 residues. V shed 0 bases and J 2 bases; nucleotides not matched to a gene: 3. The CDR3 DNA is TGTGCCAGCAGCTTGGGACTAGCGGGCTTCACAGATACGCAGTATTTT. It translates to CASSLGLAGFTDTQYF.

The genes are TRBV2 and TRBJ2-2, with 10 bases fitting TRBD1. This CDR3 has 14 amino acids. V lost 7 bases, J lost 4 bases, and 3 bases stayed unmatched. CDR1 SNHLY and CDR2 FYNNEI come from the germline V gene. In DNA, the CDR3 is TGTGCCAGCATGGGGACAGGGGCCACCGGGGAGCTGTTTTTT. This encodes CASMGTGATGELFF.

The chain employs TRBV7-2 and TRBJ2-6, with D maybe TRBD1 (6 bases). This CDR3 has 19 amino acids. Germline values: CDR1 SGHTA, CDR2 FQGNSA. V was cut by 5 bases and J by 1 base, with 21 bases left in between. The CDR3: CASSLGRVGGQSGANVLTF. CDR3 in DNA: TGTGCCAGCAGCCTCGGACGCGTAGGGGGTCAATCTGGGGCCAACGTCCTGACTTTC. The full variable domain, with the rest looked up from reference TRBV7-2 and TRBJ2-6, is GAGVSQSPSNKVTEKGKDVELRCDPISGHTALYWYRQSLGQGLEFLIYFQGNSAPDKSGLPSDRFSAERTGGSVSTLTIQRTQQEDSAVYLCASSLGRVGGQSGANVLTFGAGSRLTVL.

The chain uses TRBV6-5 and TRBJ2-5; 8 bases agree with TRBD2. The junction had 7 bases not matched to a gene; V was cut back by 5 bases and J by 5 bases. Germline loops: CDR1 MNHEY, CDR2 SVGAGI. The CDR3 extends over 14 amino acids. The CDR3 reads CASSPRRGGETQYF. In DNA form, the CDR3 reads TGTGCCAGCAGTCCCCGCCGGGGGGGCGAGACCCAGTACTTC.

V usage is TRBV3-1 (or the pseudogene TRBV3-2) and J usage is TRBJ2-7; TRBD2 matches 12 bases. Germline-derived CDR1 and CDR2 are LGHDT and YNNKEL (reference sequence). The CDR3 contains 17 residues. V lost 1 base, J lost 7 bases, and 11 bases stayed unmatched. DNA of the CDR3: TGTGCCAGCAGCCAAGGGCTAGCGGGGGGGCCAGGAGGTGAGCAGTACGTC. Protein sequence: CASSQGLAGGPGGEQYV.

The V call is TRBV6-5, the J call TRBJ1-5; D is perhaps TRBD1 (6 bases). CDR1 and CDR2 from the germline V gene are MNHEY and SVGAGI. V lost 6 bases and J lost 2, with 11 bases in between. The CDR3 is made up of 14 amino acids. The chain's CDR3 is CASSQQGGNQPQHF. The CDR3 DNA reads TGTGCCAGCAGCCAACAGGGAGGCAATCAGCCCCAGCATTTT.

V is TRBV2 and J is TRBJ2-7; TRBD1 is a possible D gene (5 bases). The CDR3 is 12 amino acids. Germline values: CDR1 SNHLY, CDR2 FYNNEI. The CDR3 sequence is CASSEDIYGQYV. CDR3 nucleotides: TGTGCCAGCAGCGAGGACATTTACGGGCAGTACGTC.

The table lists this clone with many counts. This rearrangement joins TRBV27 to TRBJ1-2, with 8 bases lining up with TRBD1. From germline, CDR1 is MNHEY and CDR2 SMNVEV (reference sequence). Losses at the gene ends were 5 bases for V and 2 bases for J; bases not matched to a gene: 10. The CDR3 totals 16 residues. DNA of the CDR3: TGTGCCAGCAGTGCCCTATCAGGGGGCCCCAACTATGGCTACACCTTC. Translated, it gives CASSALSGGPNYGYTF.